Listed below are T cell receptor beta chains from one sample, sequenced in a study of cytomegalovirus exposure and HLA in healthy donors. Here immunoSEQ multiplex PCR was the method, and the copy in TCRdb shows in-frame clones only, minus some. The data contain some 140,000 clones, around 79% of them singletons. Sample: PBMCs. These receptors came from a man aged 18-30 years in good health and CMV-seronegative. The CDR3 runs from the conserved cysteine through the conserved F or W. D genes are given only for firm matches. Expanded clones get a size class; other rows say once, few or many, or leave the size out.

TRBJ1-6	.	.	TRBV2	CASLQQVGNSPLHF	TGTGCCAGCCTTCAACAGGTCGGTAATTCACCCCTCCACTTT
TRBJ1-5	.	.	TRBV5-6	CASSSGQGSNNQPQHF	TGTGCCAGCAGCTCGGGGCAGGGGTCGAACAATCAGCCCCAGCATTTT
TRBJ2-1	few	TRBD1	TRBV5-1	CASSPDMRQGISNEQFF	TGCGCCAGCAGCCCGGATATGAGACAGGGAATTTCCAATGAGCAGTTCTTC
TRBJ1-1	once	.	TRBV2	CASSTPPRDNRRTEAFF	TGTGCCAGCAGTACCCCCCCCCGGGACAATCGGCGCACTGAAGCTTTCTTT
TRBJ2-1	.	TRBD1	TRBV27	CASSFVGTGNNEQFF	TGTGCCAGCAGTTTTGTCGGGACAGGGAACAATGAGCAGTTCTTC
TRBJ1-3	few	.	TRBV5-4	CASSLDRAYGNTIYF	TGTGCCAGCAGCTTGGACAGGGCGTACGGAAACACCATATATTTT
TRBJ1-3	.	.	TRBV10-3	CAIMRVSGNTIYF	TGTGCCATCATGAGGGTCTCTGGAAACACCATATATTTT
TRBJ1-3	.	.	TRBV6-6	CASSSDGVPGNTIYF	TGTGCCAGCAGTTCCGACGGGGTACCTGGAAACACCATATATTTT
TRBJ2-3	.	TRBD2	TRBV12-5	CASGLSQAGGGTDTQYF	TGTGCTAGTGGCCTCTCCCAAGCGGGGGGGGGCACAGATACGCAGTATTTT
TRBJ1-1	.	.	TRBV4-1	CASSQASGGEAFF	TGCGCCAGCAGCCAAGCGTCGGGGGGGGAGGCTTTCTTT
TRBJ2-2	.	TRBD1	TRBV9	CASSVNPDRDTGELFF	TGTGCCAGCAGCGTAAACCCCGACAGGGACACCGGGGAGCTGTTTTTT
TRBJ1-1	.	.	TRBV6-1	CASSEAYFGGIRTEAFF	TGTGCCAGCAGTGAAGCCTACTTTGGGGGGATACGTACTGAAGCTTTCTTT
TRBJ2-4	few	TRBD2	TRBV27	CASRPAIAGLAKNSQYF	TGTGCCAGCAGACCGGCGATAGCGGGGCTGGCCAAAAACAGTCAGTACTTC
TRBJ1-4	.	.	TRBV2	CASSARNEKLFF	TGTGCCAGCAGTGCTCGTAATGAAAAACTGTTTTTT
TRBJ1-4	.	.	TRBV4-3	CASSQEGRVATNEKLFF	TGCGCCAGCAGCCAAGAAGGTCGGGTTGCAACTAATGAAAAACTGTTTTTT
TRBJ1-4	.	TRBD1	TRBV28	CASSLGTGLDLYNEKLFF	TGTGCCAGCAGTTTGGGGACAGGGCTCGATTTGTATAATGAAAAACTGTTTTTT